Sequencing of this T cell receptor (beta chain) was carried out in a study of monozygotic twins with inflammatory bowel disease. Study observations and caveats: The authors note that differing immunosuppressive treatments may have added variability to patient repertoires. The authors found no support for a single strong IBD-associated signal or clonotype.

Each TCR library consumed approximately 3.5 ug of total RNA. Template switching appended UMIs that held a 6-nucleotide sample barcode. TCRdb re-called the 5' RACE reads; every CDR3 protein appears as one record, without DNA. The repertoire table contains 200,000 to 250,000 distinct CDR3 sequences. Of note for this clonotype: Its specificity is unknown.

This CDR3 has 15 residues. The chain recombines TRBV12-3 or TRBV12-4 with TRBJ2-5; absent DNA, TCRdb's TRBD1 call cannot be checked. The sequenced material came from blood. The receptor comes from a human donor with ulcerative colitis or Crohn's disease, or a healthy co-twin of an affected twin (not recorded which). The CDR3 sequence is CASSLGGGGKETQYF.